This T cell receptor beta chain came from a study of read filtering for tumor transcriptome and immune sequencing. Study overall: Transcriptome libraries were built from DNase-treated RNA.

The library was built from around 400 ng RNA with molecular barcoded adaptors for alpha/delta and beta/gamma chains. A single record per CDR3 protein comes from TCRdb applying MiXCR to the reads. The sample comprises approximately 40,000 distinct CDR3 sequences, 14% of which are singletons, and about 17% rests with the top ten. Findings of the study overall: IR-seq and RNA-seq agreed better without single-read clonotypes.

The germline V gene encodes CDR1 SQVTM and CDR2 ANQGSEA. This CDR3 comprises 13 residues. The V and J ends lost 4 bases and 5 bases respectively, with 14 bases between them. This clonotype was seen only a few times. Its target is not known. Sequences were obtained from a population of CD138-negative cells sorted from bone marrow. This TCR came from a donor older than 35 with multiple myeloma. The gene calls are TRBV29-1 and TRBJ1-1; possibly TRBD1 for D (6 bases). CDR3 nucleotides: TGCAGCGTTGCACCAGGGGTGGGGACTGAAGCTTTCTTT. Protein sequence: CSVAPGVGTEAFF.